This TCR beta chain was sequenced for a study of blood T cell repertoires in COVID-19. Study at large: Samples taken during acute and convalescent COVID-19 were collected in the United States, Italy and Spain.

Measured with immunoSEQ multiplex PCR; TCRdb has only the in-frame clones, and not every one. The sample carries 250,000 to 300,000 clones, about 89% recorded once. The receptor comes from an older woman with acute or convalescent COVID-19. The sequenced sample was peripheral blood.

The CDR3 reads CAWSGKGAKNIQYF. CDR3 nucleotide sequence: TGTGCCTGGAGTGGCAAGGGGGCCAAAAACATTCAGTACTTC. The chain carries TRBV30 and TRBJ2-4; D might be TRBD1 (5 bases). The V gene lost 1 base and the J gene lost 1 base, with 8 bases spanning the gap. Per germline, CDR1 GTSNPN and CDR2 SVGIG (reference sequence). The CDR3 is 14 residues long. Based on the CDR3 plus reference TRBV30 and TRBJ2-4, the full variable domain is SQTIHQWPATLVQPVGSPLSLECTVEGTSNPNLYWYRQAAGRGLQLLFYSVGIGQISSEVPQNLSASRPQDRQFILSSKKLLLSDSGFYLCAWSGKGAKNIQYFGAGTRLSVL.